This T cell receptor beta chain was identified in a study of Tregs in tolerant kidney transplant recipients. Study-level information: Mixed chimerism was transient after nonmyeloablative marrow transplants from related graft donors.

Unstimulated Tregs (CD4+CD25+CD127-) and CD4+CD25- non-Tregs were sorted from PBMCs. This clone occurred once. The antigen is not known. Generated by immunoSEQ multiplex PCR, the TCRdb table keeps only in-frame clones and is missing some. The data contain about 69,000 clones, roughly nine tenths of them singletons. Study-wide points: Expanding Tregs on activated donor B cells appeared to best identify donor-specific TCRbeta clones. Few patients were studied, so findings need validation in larger groups.

This clonotype was obtained from a human donor who received a combined kidney and bone marrow transplant. This specimen consisted of CD4+ T cells from blood, obtained before the transplant.

The CDR3 loop is CASSQTGYTGELFF. CDR3 DNA: TGTGCCAGCAGCCAAACAGGGTACACCGGGGAGCTGTTTTTT. The chain combines TRBV7-3 with TRBJ2-2; D perhaps matches TRBD1 (6 bases). From germline, CDR1 is SGHTA and CDR2 FQGTGA. The CDR3 runs 14 residues. The V end lost 5 bases, the J end lost 3 bases, and 10 bases lay between the germline ends.